What follows are 19 T cell receptor beta chains derived from one specimen sequenced in a study of CD8+CD57+ T cells in acquired aplastic anemia. Genomic DNA acted as the template from which TCR beta VDJ combination and CDR3 sequence profiling were carried out. MiXCR, run by TCRdb on the reads, gives a single entry per CDR3 protein. The sample has about 240,000 distinct CDR3 sequences, roughly half seen once; the top ten hold under 9%. CD8+CD57+ cell expansion had been shown by flow cytometry in patients chosen for sequencing. The sequencing input was sorted CD4+, CD8+, or CD8+CD57+ T cells (not recorded which) from PBMCs. The receptors stem from a human donor with aplastic anemia.

The sample holds many counts of this clonotype. The CDR3: CASSLGGGLAGVRSGELFF. In nucleotides, the CDR3 is TGTGCCAGCAGCTTAGGCGGTGGGCTAGCGGGAGTTAGATCCGGGGAGCTGTTTTTT. The genes are TRBV7-8 and TRBJ2-2, with 10 bases aligning to TRBD2. CDR3 length equals 19 residues. Looked up from germline, CDR1 is SGHVS and CDR2 is FQNEAQ. The V segment lost 1 base and the J segment 6 bases; nucleotides outside the gene matches: 14.

The gene calls are TRBV7-2 and TRBJ2-2, with no clear D. V lost 1 base and J lost 8, with 8 bases in between. CDR1 and CDR2 from the germline V gene are SGHTA and FQGNSA. The CDR3 sequence is 13 residues long. As DNA, the CDR3 is TGTGCCAGCAGCTTAGGGCGAGGTGGGGAGCTGTTTTTT. Its protein product is CASSLGRGGELFF.

Notes on this clonotype: An end of the junction does not agree with germline; a read error may underlie this. The rearrangement uses TRBV9 and TRBJ2-1, with D possibly being TRBD1 (6 bases). The CDR3 covers 14 residues. Germline-derived CDR1 and CDR2 are SGDLS and YYNGEE. The CDR3 DNA reads TGTGTCAGCAGCGTAGCTTGGACAGCCAATGAGCAGTTCTTC. Residues: CVSSVAWTANEQFF.

Here the CDR3 reads CASSERDILGYGYTF. The CDR3 bases are TGTGCCAGCAGTGAGCGGGACATCCTCGGCTATGGCTACACCTTC. The chain links TRBV25-1 to TRBJ1-2; the D gene is possibly TRBD1 (6 bases). Germline V gene sequence: CDR1 MGHDK, CDR2 SYGVNS. V lost 3 bases and J 4 bases, leaving 15 bases between the germline ends. This CDR3 has 15 amino acids.

This clonotype was seen repeatedly, ten times or more. This chain joins TRBV7-8 and TRBJ1-3; 7 bases agree with TRBD1. Germline CDR1 is SGHVS and CDR2 is FQNEAQ. With 5 bases clipped from V and 4 bases from J, the junction kept 8 bases outside the gene matches. The CDR3 spans 15 residues. CDR3 coding DNA: TGTGCCAGCAGCCAATACAGGGGCTCCGGAAACACCATATATTTT. It is translated as CASSQYRGSGNTIYF.

This clonotype has a handful of counts. A read error is possible here, since a much larger clone lies one base away. The CDR3 end shows no conserved phenylalanine or tryptophan, and so a read error is likely. The chain recombines TRBV2 with TRBJ2-7; perhaps TRBD1 as D (6 bases). CDR1 SNHLY and CDR2 FYNNEI come from the germline V gene. V lost 7 bases to trimming and J lost 3 bases, with 10 bases between them. The CDR3 consists of 12 residues. As DNA, the CDR3 is TGTGCCAGCATAGGGGGTTTCTACGAGCAGTACTCC. Encoded protein: CASIGGFYEQYS.

CDR3 sequence: CASSFTTGGDYNSPLHF. DNA for the CDR3: TGTGCCAGCAGCTTCACTACAGGGGGCGACTATAATTCACCCCTCCACTTT. V gene TRBV7-3 combines with J gene TRBJ1-6, with 9 bases fitting TRBD1. Germline values: CDR1 SGHTA, CDR2 FQGTGA. With V trimmed by 3 bases and J by 3 bases, 6 bases remained unmatched. This CDR3 contains 17 residues.

The chain links TRBV20-1 to TRBJ2-7, with 7 bases identical to TRBD1. The CDR3 has 13 residues. Unmatched junction bases numbered 2, after V lost 1 base and J lost 2 bases. Per germline, CDR1 DFQATT and CDR2 SNEGSKA (reference sequence). CDR3 sequence (DNA): TGCAGTGCTAGAGGACAGGGAACCTACGAGCAGTACTTC. It specifies CSARGQGTYEQYF.

This clonotype has a count of ten or more. The chain uses TRBV7-8 and TRBJ1-2; no clear D. The CDR3 loop spans 16 amino acids. V dropped 5 bases and J dropped 5 bases, with 21 bases sitting between them. The germline gives CDR1 SGHVS, CDR2 FQNEAQ. The CDR3 sequence: CASSPPTGLGPYGYTF. As DNA, the CDR3 is TGTGCCAGCAGCCCACCTACGGGTTTGGGTCCTTATGGCTACACCTTC.

The chain employs TRBV7-8 and TRBJ2-7; D is unresolved. V dropped 6 bases and J dropped 3 bases, with 15 bases sitting between them. The CDR3 has 14 amino acids. CDR1 and CDR2 (germline): SGHVS, FQNEAQ. This CDR3 is CASSLRHRVYEQYF. In DNA form, the CDR3 reads TGTGCCAGCAGTTTGCGTCACCGTGTCTACGAGCAGTACTTC.

A note on this clonotype: A much larger clone sits a single nucleotide away, making a read error possible. V is TRBV7-3 and J is TRBJ2-7; TRBD2 matches at 7 bases. This CDR3 comprises 13 residues. Germline V gives CDR1 SGHTA, CDR2 FQGTGA. After removal of 6 bases from V and 4 bases from J, the junction contained 6 bases not matched to a gene. The CDR3, as DNA: TGTGCCAGCAGTTACTCCGGGAGGTACGAGCAGTACTTC. Residues: CASSYSGRYEQYF.

The chain combines TRBV10-2 with TRBJ1-1; D gene unclear. Trimming left V 2 bases short and J 0 bases short, with 10 bases between. The V gene's germline CDR1 is WSHSY and CDR2 SAAADI. This CDR3 has 15 residues. The CDR3 sequence is CASSEDGGLNTEAFF. The CDR3, as DNA: TGCGCCAGCAGTGAGGATGGAGGCTTGAACACTGAAGCTTTCTTT.

The rearrangement links TRBV19 to TRBJ2-7, with 8 bases matching TRBD1. J gave up 2 bases and V 3 bases, and 6 bases lay outside the gene matches. CDR1 is LNHDA and CDR2 is SQIVND in the germline V gene (reference sequence). This CDR3 comprises 15 residues. The CDR3 is CASSMTGQAPYEQYF. The CDR3 coding sequence is TGTGCCAGTAGTATGACGGGACAGGCCCCCTACGAGCAGTACTTC. The full variable domain, completed using reference TRBV19 and TRBJ2-7, is DGGITQSPKYLFRKEGQNVTLSCEQNLNHDAMYWYRQDPGQGLRLIYYSQIVNDFQKGDIAEGYSVSREKKESFPLTVTSAQKNPTAFYLCASSMTGQAPYEQYFGPGTRLTVT.

V and J are TRBV7-8 and TRBJ2-3; no definite D call. Looked up from germline, CDR1 is SGHVS and CDR2 is FQNEAQ. Trimming cost V 11 bases and J 1 base, with 16 bases left between them. This CDR3 contains 14 residues. In DNA form, the CDR3 reads TGTGCCTCCTTACCTTGGCAAGGCACAGATACGCAGTATTTT. Translating it yields CASLPWQGTDTQYF.

Of note for this clonotype: One junction end disagrees with the germline gene, perhaps due to a read error. J is TRBJ1-3 and V is TRBV20-1; 11 bases are a match to TRBD1. The CDR3 spans 15 residues. Germline V lookup: CDR1 DFQATT, CDR2 SNEGSKA (reference sequence). As DNA, the CDR3 is TGCAGTGCTACACCGGGACAGGGGGGCGGAAACACCATATGTTTT. It translates to CSATPGQGGGNTICF.

This clonotype was picked up a small number of times. This chain joins TRBV30 and TRBJ2-3; TRBD1 aligns across 10 bases. V shed 3 bases, J shed 3 bases, and the junction held 6 bases outside the gene matches. The CDR3 totals 15 residues. Germline CDR1 and CDR2: GTSNPN and SVGIG (reference sequence). This CDR3 reads CAWSLGTGVTDTQYF. CDR3 bases: TGTGCCTGGAGCCTGGGGACAGGGGTGACAGATACGCAGTATTTT.

This clonotype has ten or more counts. The chain couples TRBV7-9 to TRBJ2-5; D is possibly TRBD1 (6 bases). V dropped 5 bases and J dropped 3 bases, with 19 bases sitting between them. There are 16 residues in the CDR3. Germline CDR1 reads SEHNR; CDR2 reads FQNEAQ (reference sequence). CDR3 amino acids: CASSPHRVCCEETQYF. CDR3 nucleotide sequence: TGTGCCAGCAGCCCGCACAGGGTGTGTTGTGAAGAGACCCAGTACTTC.

There are many counts of this clonotype. This chain connects TRBV24-1 to TRBJ1-5; tentative D call: TRBD1 (6 bases). The CDR3 totals 15 residues. Germline loops: CDR1 KGHDR, CDR2 SFDVKD. V was cut by 4 bases and J by 0 bases, with 9 bases left in between. The CDR3 loop reads CATSEPGDSNQPQHF. The CDR3 DNA sequence: TGTGCCACCAGTGAGCCAGGGGATAGCAATCAGCCCCAGCATTTT.

The V call is TRBV7-9, the J call TRBJ2-7; D tentatively reads TRBD1 or TRBD2 (5 bases each). Trimming stripped 9 bases from V and 6 bases from J, with 18 bases between. This CDR3 has 13 amino acids. In germline, CDR1 is SEHNR, CDR2 FQNEAQ (reference sequence). CDR3 region: CASGDPMWREQYF. The CDR3 nucleotides read TGTGCCAGTGGGGACCCAATGTGGCGCGAGCAGTACTTC.